Below are 24 T cell receptor beta chains sequenced from a single sample in a study of long-term antiretroviral therapy in people with HIV. Version v3.0 of the immunoSEQ assay was performed at survey level. Repertoires were generated with immunoSEQ multiplex PCR, while TCRdb's copy carries only in-frame clones and drops some. This table holds fewer than 30,000 clones, roughly 80% found once. This sample comprised unsorted PBMCs, obtained 3 years after starting antiretroviral therapy. These TCRs come from a middle-aged man with HIV.

The chain links TRBV7-2 to TRBJ1-4; D might be TRBD1 (5 bases). V lost 5 bases and J lost 6, with 13 bases in between. CDR1 SGHTA and CDR2 FQGNSA come from the germline V gene. This CDR3 has 14 amino acids. The CDR3 DNA reads as TGTGCCAGCAGCCTAAATCTACAGGATGAAAAACTGTTTTTT. As protein: CASSLNLQDEKLFF.

This clone was seen once. This chain links TRBV5-1 with TRBJ2-5, with D hard to call. Trimming pared 6 bases from V and 5 bases from J, leaving 11 bases between. CDR1 and CDR2 from the germline V gene are SGHRS and YFSETQ. CDR3 length equals 12 residues. DNA of the CDR3: TGCGCCAGCACGATGGCTGGGGAGACCCAGTACTTC. It codes for CASTMAGETQYF.

The chain is built from TRBV29-1 and TRBJ1-1; D possibly corresponds to TRBD1 (5 bases). V was trimmed by 7 bases and J by 5 bases, leaving 14 bases between them. The CDR3 has 12 residues. CDR1 and CDR2 (germline): SQVTM, ANQGSEA. The CDR3 bases are TGCAGCGCAGGACGGGAGGGGACTGAAGCTTTCTTT. Its protein is CSAGREGTEAFF.

This clone was detected once. V usage is TRBV10-3 and J usage is TRBJ2-7; 8 bases are shared with TRBD1. Per the germline V gene, CDR1 is ENHRY and CDR2 is SYGVKD. The V and J ends lost 2 bases and 3 bases, in that order; junction bases with no gene match: 9. This CDR3 is 16 amino acids long. CDR3 loop: CAISELTGASRYEQYF. DNA of the CDR3: TGTGCCATCAGTGAGCTGACAGGGGCAAGCCGCTACGAGCAGTACTTC.

This chain joins TRBV19 and TRBJ1-1, with D maybe TRBD1 (5 bases). The germline gives CDR1 LNHDA, CDR2 SQIVND (reference sequence). The germline V and J ends were trimmed by 3 bases and 8 bases, with 13 bases remaining between them. The length of the CDR3 is 13 residues. CDR3 in DNA: TGTGCCAGTAGTATCGGCAGGGAGGGGGAAGCTTTCTTT. It translates to CASSIGREGEAFF.

This rearrangement joins TRBV9 to TRBJ1-1; 9 nucleotides match TRBD1. The CDR3 runs to 16 residues. Germline V gives CDR1 SGDLS, CDR2 YYNGEE. V was pared by 3 bases and J by 1 base, with 7 bases of the junction left unmatched. The CDR3 region is CASSAYLGQGNTEAFF. DNA for the CDR3: TGTGCCAGCAGCGCATACCTGGGACAGGGGAACACTGAAGCTTTCTTT. Full variable domain (outside the CDR3, taken from reference TRBV9 and TRBJ1-1): DSGVTQTPKHLITATGQRVTLRCSPRSGDLSVYWYQQSLDQGLQFLIQYYNGEERAKGNILERFSAQQFPDLHSELNLSSLELGDSALYFCASSAYLGQGNTEAFFGQGTRLTVV.

The chain is built from TRBV13 and TRBJ1-2; perhaps TRBD1 as D (6 bases). Per germline, CDR1 PRHDT and CDR2 FYEKMQ (reference sequence). This CDR3 has 15 amino acids. V was shortened by 1 base and J by 7 bases, with 16 bases between the two germline ends. This CDR3 is CASSLERQGRGGYTF. The CDR3 region has the DNA TGTGCCAGCAGCTTAGAACGGCAGGGGAGGGGTGGCTACACCTTC.

The chain has TRBV15 and TRBJ2-4; D possibly corresponds to TRBD2 (5 bases). CDR1 is LNHNV, CDR2 YYDKDF, per germline (reference sequence). Trimming shortened V by 0 bases and J by 6 bases, and 12 bases separated the two germline ends. The CDR3 contains 15 residues. The CDR3 DNA reads as TGTGCCACCAGCAGAGATCAACTAGGCGCAAACATTCAGTACTTC. Translating gives CATSRDQLGANIQYF.

The chain uses TRBV5-6 and TRBJ2-7, with no clear D. Germline values: CDR1 SGHDT, CDR2 YYEEEE. V gave up 4 bases and J gave up 2 bases, with 10 bases separating them. This CDR3 region has 13 residues. In nucleotides, the CDR3 is TGTGCCAGCAGCCCGGGTCCAACCTACGAGCAGTACTTC. It encodes CASSPGPTYEQYF.

This chain uses TRBV6-6 with TRBJ2-7, with TRBD1 matching 9 bases. CDR3 length: 14 amino acids. Trimming took 4 bases from V and 3 from J; bases not matched to a gene: 4. Germline CDR1 and CDR2: MNHNY and SVGAGI (reference sequence). The chain's CDR3 is CASSSRDRDYEQYF. The CDR3 nucleotides are TGTGCCAGCAGTTCACGGGACAGGGACTACGAGCAGTACTTC.

This rearrangement joins TRBV19 to TRBJ1-4; D call uncertain. This CDR3 contains 16 residues. Germline lookup yields CDR1 LNHDA and CDR2 SQIVND (reference sequence). V dropped 5 bases and J dropped 8 bases, with 21 bases sitting between them. Here the CDR3 DNA reads TGTGCCAGTAGTGCAAGCAACCGGGCCCAACGGGAAAAACTGTTTTTT. Protein: CASSASNRAQREKLFF.

This chain uses TRBV6-1 with TRBJ2-1; 7 nucleotides match TRBD1. Germline assignment: CDR1 MNHNS and CDR2 SASEGT. This CDR3 contains 15 residues. V lost 8 bases, J lost 4 bases, and 11 bases stayed unmatched. This CDR3 reads CASGDSVGAYNEQFF. CDR3 DNA: TGTGCCAGCGGGGACAGCGTAGGGGCATACAATGAGCAGTTCTTC.

CDR3 sequence reads: CASSLMGGGTDTQYF. As DNA, the CDR3 is TGTGCCAGCAGCTTAATGGGCGGGGGGACAGATACGCAGTATTTT. The J gene is TRBJ2-3, the V gene TRBV7-3; TRBD2 matches at 8 bases. Looked up from germline, CDR1 is SGHTA and CDR2 is FQGTGA. The CDR3 is 15 amino acids. Losses at the gene ends were 1 base for V and 3 bases for J; bases not matched to a gene: 3.

The V call is TRBV5-5, the J call TRBJ2-7, with D maybe TRBD2 (6 bases). V was shortened by 0 bases and J by 2 bases, with 15 bases between the two germline ends. The CDR3 length is 16 residues. CDR1 and CDR2 (germline): SGHKS, YYEKEE (reference sequence). The CDR3 is CASSLVWGGPTYEQYF. Written as DNA, the CDR3 is TGTGCCAGCAGCTTGGTCTGGGGAGGCCCCACCTACGAGCAGTACTTC. Using reference TRBV5-5 and TRBJ2-7 for the parts outside the CDR3, the full variable domain is DAGVTQSPTHLIKTRGQQVTLRCSPISGHKSVSWYQQVLGQGPQFIFQYYEKEERGRGNFPDRFSARQFPNYSSELNVNALLLGDSALYLCASSLVWGGPTYEQYFGPGTRLTVT.

This chain joins TRBV27 and TRBJ1-2, with D perhaps matching TRBD1 (5 bases). The CDR3 is made up of 13 amino acids. V dropped 4 bases and J dropped 8 bases, with 14 bases sitting between them. Germline V lookup: CDR1 MNHEY, CDR2 SMNVEV (reference sequence). The DNA of the CDR3 is TGTGCCAGCAGTTCTCAGGGAGTTGGGGGCTACACCTTC. As protein: CASSSQGVGGYTF.

The V call is TRBV7-2, the J call TRBJ2-1; the D gene is possibly TRBD2 (5 bases). This CDR3 has 17 amino acids. Germline CDR1 reads SGHTA; CDR2 reads FQGNSA. Trimming took 2 bases from V and 0 from J, leaving 14 bases between them. CDR3 in DNA: TGTGCCAGCAGCTTATGGCTAGCCTTTAGCTCCTACAATGAGCAGTTCTTC. Its protein is CASSLWLAFSSYNEQFF.

The V gene is TRBV19, the J gene TRBJ2-3; 9 bases are shared with TRBD2. There are 15 residues in the CDR3. Trimming cost V 4 bases and J 1 base; bases outside gene matches: 3. CDR1 LNHDA and CDR2 SQIVND come from the germline V gene (reference sequence). In DNA form, the CDR3 reads TGTGCCAGTAGTAAAATAGCGGGGGGCACAGATACGCAGTATTTT. This codes for CASSKIAGGTDTQYF.

The chain has TRBV7-8 and TRBJ1-4; 9 bases line up with TRBD1. This CDR3 is built from 16 residues. CDR1 SGHVS and CDR2 FQNEAQ come from the germline V gene. After removal of 3 bases from V and 1 base from J, the junction contained 3 bases not matched to a gene. CDR3 nucleotides: TGTGCCAGCAGCTTCGACAGGGGGGGAACTAATGAAAAACTGTTTTTT. Its translation is CASSFDRGGTNEKLFF.

This clone occurred a few times. The chain couples TRBV5-6 to TRBJ1-2; TRBD1 matches at 7 bases. The trim removed 1 base at V and 2 bases at J, leaving 2 bases unmatched. The CDR3 contains 14 residues. Germline-derived CDR1 and CDR2 are SGHDT and YYEEEE. CDR3 sequence: CASSLQGENYGYTF. CDR3 in DNA: TGTGCCAGCAGCTTGCAGGGGGAGAACTATGGCTACACCTTC. Full variable domain (outside the CDR3, taken from reference TRBV5-6 and TRBJ1-2): DAGVTQSPTHLIKTRGQQVTLRCSPKSGHDTVSWYQQALGQGPQFIFQYYEEEERQRGNFPDRFSGHQFPNYSSELNVNALLLGDSALYLCASSLQGENYGYTFGSGTRLTVV.

The rearrangement uses TRBV21-1 and TRBJ2-2; the table's D call, TRBD1, was not checked against the DNA. TRBV21-1 is a pseudogene. The CDR3 consists of 23 residues. The DNA of the CDR3 is TGTGCCAGCAGCAGCTGCCCGGGACAGGGGGTGTTGAGGCCTTTCGCGAACACCGGGGAGCTGTTTTTT. Its translation is CASSSCPGQGVLRPFANTGELFF.

In its sample, this clone was seen a few times. V is TRBV27 and J is TRBJ2-7, with a tentative D call TRBD1 (5 bases). Germline loops: CDR1 MNHEY, CDR2 SMNVEV (reference sequence). The CDR3 runs 12 residues. Trimming cost V 3 bases and J 6 bases, with 9 bases left between them. The CDR3 loop reads CASSFLQGEQYF. In nucleotides, the CDR3 is TGTGCCAGCAGTTTCCTCCAGGGCGAGCAGTACTTC.

This clone appeared a single time. This chain connects TRBV10-3 to TRBJ2-2; a possible D gene is TRBD2 (6 bases). Germline V gives CDR1 ENHRY, CDR2 SYGVKD. The V and J ends lost 4 bases and 7 bases respectively, with 10 bases between them. There are 13 residues in the CDR3. CDR3 bases: TGTGCCATCAGTGGACGGGGGTACGGGGAGCTGTTTTTT. Protein sequence: CAISGRGYGELFF.

This clone has only a few counts. V gene TRBV5-6 combines with J gene TRBJ1-2; 8 nucleotides match TRBD1. Germline V gene sequence: CDR1 SGHDT, CDR2 YYEEEE. The CDR3 spans 14 residues. V shed 4 bases and J 1 base; nucleotides not matched to a gene: 3. As DNA, the CDR3 is TGTGCCAGCAGCCGGGACAGGCGTAACTATGGCTACACCTTC. Translation: CASSRDRRNYGYTF.

The J gene is TRBJ1-1, the V gene TRBV4-3; 10 bases are shared with TRBD1. V trimming: 4 bases; J trimming: 1 base; junction bases outside the gene matches: 6. Per germline, CDR1 LGHNA and CDR2 YSLEER. This CDR3 contains 16 residues. The CDR3 protein is CASSRGTGAPNTEAFF. The CDR3 DNA is TGCGCCAGCAGCCGAGGGACAGGGGCTCCGAACACTGAAGCTTTCTTT.